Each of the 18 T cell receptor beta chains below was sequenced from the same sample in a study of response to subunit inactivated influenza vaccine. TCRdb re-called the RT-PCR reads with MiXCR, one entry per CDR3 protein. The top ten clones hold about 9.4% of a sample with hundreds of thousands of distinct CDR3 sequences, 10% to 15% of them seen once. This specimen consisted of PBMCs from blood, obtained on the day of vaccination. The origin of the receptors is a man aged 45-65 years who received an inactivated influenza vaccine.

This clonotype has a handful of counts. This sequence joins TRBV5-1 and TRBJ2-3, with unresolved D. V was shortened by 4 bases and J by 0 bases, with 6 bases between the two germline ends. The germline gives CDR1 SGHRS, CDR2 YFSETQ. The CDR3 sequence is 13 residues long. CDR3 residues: CASSPASTDTQYF. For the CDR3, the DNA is TGCGCCAGCAGCCCTGCTAGCACAGATACGCAGTATTTT.

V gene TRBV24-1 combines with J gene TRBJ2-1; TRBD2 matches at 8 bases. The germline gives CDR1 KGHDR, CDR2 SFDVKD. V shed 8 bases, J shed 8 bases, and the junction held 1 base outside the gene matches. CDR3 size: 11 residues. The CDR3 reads CATTSGYEQFF. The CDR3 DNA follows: TGTGCCACCACTAGCGGGTATGAGCAGTTCTTC.

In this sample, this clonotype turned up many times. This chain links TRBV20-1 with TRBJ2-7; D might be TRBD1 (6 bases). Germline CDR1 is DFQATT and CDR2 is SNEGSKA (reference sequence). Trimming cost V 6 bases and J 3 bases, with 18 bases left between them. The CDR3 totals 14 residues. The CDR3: CSAERGSGIYEQYF. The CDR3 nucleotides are TGCAGTGCGGAGAGGGGGTCGGGGATCTACGAGCAGTACTTC.

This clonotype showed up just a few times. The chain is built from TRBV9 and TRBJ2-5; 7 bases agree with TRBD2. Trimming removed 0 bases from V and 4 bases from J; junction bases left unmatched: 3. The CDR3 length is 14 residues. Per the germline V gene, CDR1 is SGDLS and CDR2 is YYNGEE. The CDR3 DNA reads TGTGCCAGCAGCGTAGGGACTAGTCCAGAGACCCAGTACTTC. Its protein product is CASSVGTSPETQYF.

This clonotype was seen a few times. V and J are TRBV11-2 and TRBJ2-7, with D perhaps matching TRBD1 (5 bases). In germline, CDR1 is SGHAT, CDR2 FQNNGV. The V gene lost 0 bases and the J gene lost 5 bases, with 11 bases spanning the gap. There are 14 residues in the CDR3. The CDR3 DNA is TGTGCCAGCAGCTTAGACAGGGTAACCGACGAGCAGTACTTC. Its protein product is CASSLDRVTDEQYF.

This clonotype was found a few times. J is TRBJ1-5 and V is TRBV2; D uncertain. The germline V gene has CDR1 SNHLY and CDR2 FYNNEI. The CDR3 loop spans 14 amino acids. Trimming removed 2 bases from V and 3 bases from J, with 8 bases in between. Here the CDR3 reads CASSEFGNNQPQHF. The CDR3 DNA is TGTGCCAGCAGTGAATTTGGTAACAATCAGCCCCAGCATTTT.

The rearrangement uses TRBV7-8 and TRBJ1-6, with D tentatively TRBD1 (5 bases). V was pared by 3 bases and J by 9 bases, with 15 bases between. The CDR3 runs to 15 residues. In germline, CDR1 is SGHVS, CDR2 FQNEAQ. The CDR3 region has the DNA TGTGCCAGCAGCTTCGGGGTGGGGCTATTTTCACCCCTCCACTTT. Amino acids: CASSFGVGLFSPLHF.

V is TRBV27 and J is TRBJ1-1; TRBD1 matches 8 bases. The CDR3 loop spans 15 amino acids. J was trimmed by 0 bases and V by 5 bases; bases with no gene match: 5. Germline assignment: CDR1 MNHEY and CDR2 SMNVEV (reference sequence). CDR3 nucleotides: TGTGCCAGCAGTAGACGGACAGGGATGAACACTGAAGCTTTCTTT. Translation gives CASSRRTGMNTEAFF.

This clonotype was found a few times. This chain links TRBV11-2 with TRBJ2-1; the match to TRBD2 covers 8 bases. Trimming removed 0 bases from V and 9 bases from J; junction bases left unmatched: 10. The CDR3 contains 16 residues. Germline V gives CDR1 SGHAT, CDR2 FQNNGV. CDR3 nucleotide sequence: TGTGCCAGCAGCTTAGATGGTCTAGGGACTAGTAGTGAGCAGTTCTTC. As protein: CASSLDGLGTSSEQFF.

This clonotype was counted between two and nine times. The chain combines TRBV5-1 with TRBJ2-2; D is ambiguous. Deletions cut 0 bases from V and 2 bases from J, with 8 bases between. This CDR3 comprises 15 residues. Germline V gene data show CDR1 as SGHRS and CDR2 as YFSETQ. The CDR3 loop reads CASSLAVVNTGELFF. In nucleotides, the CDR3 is TGCGCCAGCAGCTTGGCCGTCGTTAACACCGGGGAGCTGTTTTTT. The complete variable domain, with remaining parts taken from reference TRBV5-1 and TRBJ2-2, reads KAGVTQTPRYLIKTRGQQVTLSCSPISGHRSVSWYQQTPGQGLQFLFEYFSETQRNKGNFPGRFSGRQFSNSRSEMNVSTLELGDSALYLCASSLAVVNTGELFFGEGSRLTVL.

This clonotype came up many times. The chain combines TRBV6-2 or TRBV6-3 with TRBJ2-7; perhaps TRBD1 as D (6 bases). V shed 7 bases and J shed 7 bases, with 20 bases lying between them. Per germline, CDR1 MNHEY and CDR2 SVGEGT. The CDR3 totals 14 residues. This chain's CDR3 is CASNQQGRVIEQYF. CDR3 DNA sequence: TGTGCCAGCAACCAACAGGGTCGTGTCATTGAGCAGTACTTC.

The CDR3 reads CASSLEGSGLGNQPQHF. In DNA, the CDR3 is TGTGCCAGCAGTTTAGAGGGGTCAGGGCTCGGCAATCAGCCCCAGCATTTT. This chain links TRBV12-3 or TRBV12-4 with TRBJ1-5, with TRBD1 as a possible D gene (5 bases). V lost 1 base and J lost 2, with 15 bases in between. This CDR3 spans 17 amino acids.

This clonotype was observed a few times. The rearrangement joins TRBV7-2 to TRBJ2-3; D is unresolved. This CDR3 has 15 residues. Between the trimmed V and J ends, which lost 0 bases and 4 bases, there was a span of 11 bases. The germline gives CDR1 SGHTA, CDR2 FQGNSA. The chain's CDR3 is CASSLATGWADTQYF. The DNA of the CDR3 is TGTGCCAGCAGCTTAGCGACGGGTTGGGCAGATACGCAGTATTTT.

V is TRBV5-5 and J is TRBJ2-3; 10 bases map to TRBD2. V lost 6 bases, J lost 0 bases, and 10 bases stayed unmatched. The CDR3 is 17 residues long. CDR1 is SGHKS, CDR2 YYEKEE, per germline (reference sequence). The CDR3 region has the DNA TGTGCCAGCATTCAGGGTAGCGGGGGGTTTAGCACAGATACGCAGTATTTT. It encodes CASIQGSGGFSTDTQYF.

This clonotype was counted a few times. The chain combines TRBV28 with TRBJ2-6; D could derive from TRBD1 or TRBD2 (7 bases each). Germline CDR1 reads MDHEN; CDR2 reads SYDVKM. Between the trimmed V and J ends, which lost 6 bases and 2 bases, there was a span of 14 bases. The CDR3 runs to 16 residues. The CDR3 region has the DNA TGTGCCAGCAGATACCAGGGGGGGGCTGGGGCCAACGTCCTGACTTTC. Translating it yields CASRYQGGAGANVLTF.

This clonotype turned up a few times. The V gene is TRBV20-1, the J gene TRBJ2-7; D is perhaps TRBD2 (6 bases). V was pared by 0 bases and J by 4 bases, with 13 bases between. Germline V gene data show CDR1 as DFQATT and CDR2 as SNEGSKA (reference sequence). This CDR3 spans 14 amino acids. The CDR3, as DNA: TGCAGTGCTAGAGACCGTAGCGGAATTTACGAGCAGTACTTC. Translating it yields CSARDRSGIYEQYF.

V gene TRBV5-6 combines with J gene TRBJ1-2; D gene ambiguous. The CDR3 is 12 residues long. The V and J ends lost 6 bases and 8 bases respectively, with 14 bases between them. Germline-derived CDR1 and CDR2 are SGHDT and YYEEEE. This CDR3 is CASTLDLGGYTF. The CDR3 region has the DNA TGTGCCAGCACCCTGGACCTCGGAGGCTACACCTTC.

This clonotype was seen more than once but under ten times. In DNA form, the CDR3 reads TGCGCCAGCAGCTTGGGGGGGTCCTTTGTGAACACTGAAGCTTTCTTT. Protein product: CASSLGGSFVNTEAFF. The rearrangement joins TRBV5-1 to TRBJ1-1, with TRBD1 as a possible D gene (5 bases). V was cut by 0 bases and J by 0 bases, with 12 bases left in between. Germline loops: CDR1 SGHRS, CDR2 YFSETQ. The CDR3 contains 16 residues.